This TCR beta chain emerged from a study of blood T cell repertoires in COVID-19. Study background: The study drew acute and convalescent COVID-19 samples from the United States, Italy and Spain. The cDNA or gDNA used as material had been derived from T cells, B-cell-depleted T cells, or PBMCs.

In the original workflow: By means of reference gene primer amplification, nucleated cell counts were estimated. Only in-frame clones appear in the TCRdb table, and some are missing; sequencing was by immunoSEQ multiplex PCR. The V and J calls and the clone size are those of that table, but D and trimming were determined from the DNA. The data contain under 200,000 clones, 75% to 85% of them singletons. Patients in Seattle were enrolled during active infection, then followed longitudinally. V was clipped by 4 bases and J by 4 bases; unmatched bases: 4. The CDR3 totals 15 residues. Germline CDR1 SGHRS, CDR2 YFSETQ.

The TCR was taken from a woman aged 55 to 70 with COVID-19, enrolled during active disease. The chain has TRBV5-1 and TRBJ2-2; 10 bases match TRBD1. Sequenced: peripheral blood. The CDR3 region is CASSQTGGGTGELFF. The CDR3 DNA reads as TGCGCCAGCAGCCAGACAGGGGGCGGCACCGGGGAGCTGTTTTTT.